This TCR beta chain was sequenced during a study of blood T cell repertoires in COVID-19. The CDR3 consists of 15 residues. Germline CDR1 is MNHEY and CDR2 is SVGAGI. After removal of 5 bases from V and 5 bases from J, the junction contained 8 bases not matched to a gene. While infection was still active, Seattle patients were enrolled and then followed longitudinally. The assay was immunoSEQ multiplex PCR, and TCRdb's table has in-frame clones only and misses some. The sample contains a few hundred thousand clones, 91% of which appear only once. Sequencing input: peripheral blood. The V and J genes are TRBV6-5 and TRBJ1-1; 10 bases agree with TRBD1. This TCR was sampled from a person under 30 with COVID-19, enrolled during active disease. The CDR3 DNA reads TGTGCCAGCAGTAAATCCGGGACAGGGGAAACTGAAGCTTTCTTT. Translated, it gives CASSKSGTGETEAFF.